The next 15 T cell receptor beta chains were all read from a single sample in a study of Tregs in tolerant kidney transplant recipients. Here immunoSEQ multiplex PCR was the method, and the copy in TCRdb shows in-frame clones only, minus some. The repertoire holds approximately 98,000 clones, with around 87% as singletons. Sequenced here: CD4+ T cells from blood, sampled before the transplant. These receptors all come from a human donor who received a combined kidney and bone marrow transplant.

The CDR3 coding sequence is TGTGCCAGCAGCGAAGGGGGGACTAGTTTCGGCTACACCTTC. Protein sequence: CASSEGGTSFGYTF. The chain employs TRBV9 and TRBJ1-2; TRBD1 is a possible D gene (6 bases). CDR3 length equals 14 residues. Trimming took off 3 bases at V and 8 bases at J, with 17 bases between the two ends. The germline CDR1 and CDR2 sequences are SGDLS and YYNGEE.

The CDR3 DNA is TGTGCCAGCAGTTTATTCCGACAGGGTTTGGGCTATGGCTACACCTTC. This codes for CASSLFRQGLGYGYTF. V and J are TRBV28 and TRBJ1-2, with 7 bases that match TRBD1. Germline-derived CDR1 and CDR2 are MDHEN and SYDVKM. Germline trimming cut 1 base from V and 4 bases from J; bases unmatched to any gene: 9. The CDR3 has 16 amino acids.

This clone was counted a single time. The chain carries TRBV5-4 and TRBJ1-1; TRBD1 matches 7 bases. The CDR3 length is 14 residues. The germline V gene encodes CDR1 SGHNT and CDR2 YYREEE (reference sequence). V shed 2 bases, J shed 5 bases, and the junction held 6 bases outside the gene matches. CDR3 residues: CASSLGGRRTEAFF. CDR3 sequence (DNA): TGTGCCAGCAGCTTAGGGGGCCGGAGAACTGAAGCTTTCTTT.

V is TRBV15 and J is TRBJ1-4; the D gene is possibly TRBD1 (5 bases). V shed 3 bases and J shed 0 bases, with 11 bases lying between them. From germline, CDR1 is LNHNV and CDR2 YYDKDF (reference sequence). The CDR3 has 16 amino acids. For the CDR3, the DNA is TGTGCCACCAGCAGGGGGGGGAGTGCAACTAATGAAAAACTGTTTTTT. Its translation is CATSRGGSATNEKLFF.

This clone appeared once. The chain couples TRBV7-2 to TRBJ1-1, with a weak D call TRBD1 (5 bases). The CDR3 length is 14 residues. Germline CDR1 reads SGHTA; CDR2 reads FQGNSA. Deletions cut 1 base from V and 0 bases from J, with 6 bases between. The CDR3 reads CASSLEGVNTEAFF. The CDR3 region has the DNA TGTGCCAGCAGCTTAGAAGGGGTGAACACTGAAGCTTTCTTT.

The rearrangement joins TRBV9 to TRBJ2-3; the match to TRBD2 covers 12 bases. V was clipped by 4 bases and J by 5 bases; unmatched bases: 5. Germline CDR1 and CDR2: SGDLS and YYNGEE. There are 15 residues in the CDR3. The CDR3 is CASSPGLAGRDTQYF. The CDR3 DNA sequence: TGTGCCAGCAGCCCGGGACTAGCGGGCCGAGATACGCAGTATTTT. The variable domain in full, completed from reference TRBV9 and TRBJ2-3, reads DSGVTQTPKHLITATGQRVTLRCSPRSGDLSVYWYQQSLDQGLQFLIQYYNGEERAKGNILERFSAQQFPDLHSELNLSSLELGDSALYFCASSPGLAGRDTQYFGPGTRLTVL.

This chain uses TRBV6-1 with TRBJ1-1; D unclear. Germline loops: CDR1 MNHNS, CDR2 SASEGT. This CDR3 contains 13 residues. The V and J ends lost 8 bases and 0 bases respectively, with 10 bases between them. The chain's CDR3 is CASSLRVNTEAFF. The CDR3 bases are TGTGCCAGCTCGCTACGGGTGAACACTGAAGCTTTCTTT.

This sequence joins TRBV19 and TRBJ2-1; no firm D call. The V end was cut by 5 bases, the J end by 6 bases, with 11 bases between. The CDR3 is 13 residues long. Germline V gene data show CDR1 as LNHDA and CDR2 as SQIVND (reference sequence). CDR3 residues: CASSLGVINEQFF. The CDR3 nucleotides read TGTGCCAGTAGTCTTGGAGTAATCAATGAGCAGTTCTTC. The whole variable domain, remainder taken from reference TRBV19 and TRBJ2-1, is DGGITQSPKYLFRKEGQNVTLSCEQNLNHDAMYWYRQDPGQGLRLIYYSQIVNDFQKGDIAEGYSVSREKKESFPLTVTSAQKNPTAFYLCASSLGVINEQFFGPGTRLTVL.

This clone was seen a single time. This chain joins TRBV5-6 and TRBJ1-2; 8 bases are a match to TRBD1. Looked up from germline, CDR1 is SGHDT and CDR2 is YYEEEE. This CDR3 spans 15 amino acids. The V gene end was trimmed by 0 bases and the J gene end by 7 bases; junction bases not matched to a gene: 8. The DNA for the CDR3 is TGTGCCAGCAGCTTGGTTCCTAGGACAGGGAGTGGCTACACCTTC. Protein product: CASSLVPRTGSGYTF. Complete variable domain (other parts from reference TRBV5-6 and TRBJ1-2): DAGVTQSPTHLIKTRGQQVTLRCSPKSGHDTVSWYQQALGQGPQFIFQYYEEEERQRGNFPDRFSGHQFPNYSSELNVNALLLGDSALYLCASSLVPRTGSGYTFGSGTRLTVV.

The count of this clone is one. The J gene is TRBJ1-1, the V gene TRBV5-1; unclear D gene. Trimming shortened V by 3 bases and J by 1 base, and 13 bases separated the two germline ends. CDR1 is SGHRS, CDR2 YFSETQ, per germline. The CDR3 consists of 15 residues. The CDR3 bases are TGCGCCAGCAGCTCGCCGACAACTGGGAACACTGAAGCTTTCTTT. Protein sequence: CASSSPTTGNTEAFF. Variable domain in full (rest from reference TRBV5-1 and TRBJ1-1): KAGVTQTPRYLIKTRGQQVTLSCSPISGHRSVSWYQQTPGQGLQFLFEYFSETQRNKGNFPGRFSGRQFSNSRSEMNVSTLELGDSALYLCASSSPTTGNTEAFFGQGTRLTVV.

The chain joins TRBV7-2 to TRBJ2-5; 7 nucleotides align to TRBD1. In germline, CDR1 is SGHTA, CDR2 FQGNSA. This CDR3 spans 14 amino acids. Trimming at V came to 5 bases and at J to 9 bases, leaving 12 bases not matched to a gene. The CDR3 region is CASSPGQVSRAQYF. The CDR3 coding sequence is TGTGCCAGCAGCCCAGGACAGGTGTCGAGGGCCCAGTACTTC.

The chain carries TRBV7-8 and TRBJ1-4; maybe TRBD1 (5 bases). Germline values: CDR1 SGHVS, CDR2 FQNEAQ. There are 12 residues in the CDR3. Trimming shortened V by 4 bases and J by 15 bases, and 15 bases separated the two germline ends. CDR3 nucleotide sequence: TGTGCCAGCAGCTCGGGACTGAGTGCGGTGTTTTTT. As protein: CASSSGLSAVFF. The complete variable domain, with remaining parts taken from reference TRBV7-8 and TRBJ1-4, reads GAGVSQSPRYKVAKRGQDVALRCDPISGHVSLFWYQQALGQGPEFLTYFQNEAQLDKSGLPSDRFFAERPEGSVSTLKIQRTQQEDSAVYLCASSSGLSAVFFGSGTQLSVL.

As concerns this clone: The sample carries other DNA sequences with the same CDR3. Here the CDR3 reads CASSEGLLPYTF. DNA of the CDR3: TGTGCCAGCAGTGAGGGCCTGTTACCCTACACCTTC. This chain connects TRBV25-1 to TRBJ1-2; D is unclear. V dropped 3 bases and J dropped 10 bases, with 12 bases sitting between them. Germline CDR1 reads MGHDK; CDR2 reads SYGVNS. The CDR3 totals 12 residues.

This chain uses TRBV5-1 with TRBJ2-1; D unclear. Germline CDR1 SGHRS, CDR2 YFSETQ. V was clipped by 1 base and J by 4 bases, with 9 bases between them. The CDR3 has 14 amino acids. The DNA for the CDR3 is TGCGCCAGCAGCTTGTACACGGGTTACAATGAGCAGTTCTTC. Translating it yields CASSLYTGYNEQFF.

This chain connects TRBV4-1 to TRBJ1-1; 9 nucleotides align to TRBD1. The CDR3 has 16 amino acids. Per the germline V gene, CDR1 is MGHRA and CDR2 is YSYEKL. The V and J ends lost 4 bases and 2 bases, in that order; junction bases with no gene match: 8. The CDR3: CASSLKTTGGNTEAFF. In DNA, the CDR3 is TGCGCCAGCAGCCTTAAAACGACAGGGGGTAACACTGAAGCTTTCTTT.